This T cell receptor (beta chain) stems from a study of shared clonotypes between healthy human individuals (dated by TCRdb to the early 2020s). For the wider study: Two women and three men aged 18 to 49 years were included in the cohort. Each donor's leukapheresis produced roughly between about 0.85 and 10 billion PBMCs. For each donor, CD4 naive and CD4 memory were each run on three plates, CD8 naive on two plates, and CD8 memory on one plate. Blood TCR repertoires of roughly 5 healthy adults were deeply sequenced to estimate repertoire size and the extent of clonotype sharing between individuals. To increase sequencing depth and limit assay-specific biases, TCR repertoire library preparation and sequencing were carried out by different laboratories using diverse techniques.

General findings and caveats noted by the study authors: Larger estimated clonotype richness was generally found for naive subsets than for memory subsets. Even with the large sequencing depth, rarefaction of the sorted-subset datasets indicated that sequencing was incomplete. Compared with non-shared clonotypes, the clonotypes found in all four sorted-subset donors had higher generation probabilities. Because the study included only a small number of donors, the genetic and exposure-history diversity represented was limited. Sampling was limited to blood, and TCR repertoires in tissue likely differ from TCR repertoires in blood. Around 5.4% of naive CD4, 3% to 3.5% of naive CD8, roughly 2.4% of memory CD4, and over 0.35% of memory CD8 clonotypes were shared across four donors. Pairwise subsampling indicated that sequencing depth was expected to affect the degree of clonotype sharing among donors.

TCR CDR3 regions were amplified from genomic DNA by multiplex PCR using the deep immunoSEQ assay. For each cell subset, the extracted genomic DNA was distributed evenly across all wells of several immunoSEQ 96-well plates, and each plate served as one replicate. For sorted subsets, each replicate PCR was loaded with roughly 190 ng genomic DNA, equivalent to about 33,000 T cell genomes. Purified libraries were quantified with a Qubit 3.0 fluorometer, sized on a Bioanalyzer 2100, and re-quantified with the KAPA Library Quantification kit. A separate single-read 150-cycle Illumina NextSeq 550 flow cell was used to sequence each immunoSEQ 96-well plate. Under the source paper's analysis protocol: Because the immunoSEQ output held only junctional sequences and lacked quality scores, the filtering could not match the filtering applied to full-length reads. Sequences were annotated with PyIR, a Python wrapper for IgBLAST v1.9, using IMGT germline references to assign V/J genes and CDR3. Any read was removed if the V/J assignment was weak (E-value above 1e-6), the CDR3 was missing, or the read contained stop codons, out-of-frame junctions, or ambiguous translated residues. V3J clonotypes were defined by identical inferred V gene, J gene, and CDR3 amino acid sequence. Percentage overlap between repertoires was computed as shared unique clonotypes divided by the size of the smaller repertoire. Three approaches were used to assess repertoire richness: RTK rarefaction, the Chao1 estimator, and Recon v2.1 estimates of unobserved clonotypes. For all TCRbeta clonotypes obtained by the gDNA method from a handful of donors, generation probabilities were computed with OLGA. Drawn from immuneACCESS, this table holds only the in-frame rearrangements with V and J called that TCRdb kept. Clones are partly lost; checked studies trace under half to an unresolved V gene and leave the rest unexplained. V, J and clone size reflect that table, while D and trimming were determined from the DNA. For this sample there are about 2.3 million clones; approximately 95% appear just once. The ten largest clones capture under 0.45% of the sample.

The CDR3 sequence holds 14 residues, the cysteine and phenylalanine included. The only DNA kept is the CDR3, 42 bases in frame from the first base. Deletion took 0 bases off V and 2 bases off J, with a span of 8 bases between the germline ends. CDR1 SGHKS and CDR2 YYEKEE were looked up in the germline V gene (reference sequence). Healthy HIV-negative adults with no recently reported acute infections or vaccinations were included as donors. Every donor was a Caucasian adult living in Nashville, Tennessee, USA. Magnetic negative selection was used to enrich CD4+ T cells, after which naive cells were positively selected on CD45RA and the negative fraction became the memory subset. After blood collection by leukapheresis, PBMCs were isolated using Ficoll-Histopaque density gradient centrifugation and then cryopreserved in the vapor phase of liquid nitrogen. Analytical flow cytometry was used to check the purity and quantity of every magnetically sorted T cell population. Genomic DNA was isolated from each sorted fraction and quantified by UV absorbance on a Nanodrop 2000c.

Points on this clone: What antigen it recognizes has not been identified. Qualities for individual bases were not recorded, and no much larger clone is one base off.

The receptor was derived from a man aged 18-30 years in good health. Some clones in this sample may be carry-over from other donors' samples. The chain is made from TRBV5-5 and TRBJ1-2; confidence is insufficient to name the D gene. Sequenced sample: naive CD4+ T cells from PBMCs. In the paper's terms, the cell subset or site label means: CD45RA+ positively selected. CDR3 reads: CASSLGTANYGYTF. The sequenced DNA is TGTGCCAGCAGCTTGGGTACAGCCAACTATGGCTACACCTTC.